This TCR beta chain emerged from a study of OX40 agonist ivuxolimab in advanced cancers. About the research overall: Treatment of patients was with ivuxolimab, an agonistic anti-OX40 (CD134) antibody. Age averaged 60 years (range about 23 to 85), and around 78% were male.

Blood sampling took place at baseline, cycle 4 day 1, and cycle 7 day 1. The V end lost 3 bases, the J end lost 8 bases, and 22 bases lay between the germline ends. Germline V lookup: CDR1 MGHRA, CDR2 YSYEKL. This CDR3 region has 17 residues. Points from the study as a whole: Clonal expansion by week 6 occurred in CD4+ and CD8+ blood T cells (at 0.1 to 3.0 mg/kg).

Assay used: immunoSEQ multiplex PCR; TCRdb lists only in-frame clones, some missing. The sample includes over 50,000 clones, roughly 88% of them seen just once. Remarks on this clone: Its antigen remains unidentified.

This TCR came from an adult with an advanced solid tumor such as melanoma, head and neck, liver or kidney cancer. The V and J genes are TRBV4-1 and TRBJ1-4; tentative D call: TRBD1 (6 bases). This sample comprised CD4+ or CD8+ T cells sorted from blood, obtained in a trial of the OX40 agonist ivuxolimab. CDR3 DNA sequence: TGCGCCAGCAGCCAGGGTACAGTTAGGAGGGGGGGGGAAAAACTGTTTTTT. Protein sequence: CASSQGTVRRGGEKLFF.